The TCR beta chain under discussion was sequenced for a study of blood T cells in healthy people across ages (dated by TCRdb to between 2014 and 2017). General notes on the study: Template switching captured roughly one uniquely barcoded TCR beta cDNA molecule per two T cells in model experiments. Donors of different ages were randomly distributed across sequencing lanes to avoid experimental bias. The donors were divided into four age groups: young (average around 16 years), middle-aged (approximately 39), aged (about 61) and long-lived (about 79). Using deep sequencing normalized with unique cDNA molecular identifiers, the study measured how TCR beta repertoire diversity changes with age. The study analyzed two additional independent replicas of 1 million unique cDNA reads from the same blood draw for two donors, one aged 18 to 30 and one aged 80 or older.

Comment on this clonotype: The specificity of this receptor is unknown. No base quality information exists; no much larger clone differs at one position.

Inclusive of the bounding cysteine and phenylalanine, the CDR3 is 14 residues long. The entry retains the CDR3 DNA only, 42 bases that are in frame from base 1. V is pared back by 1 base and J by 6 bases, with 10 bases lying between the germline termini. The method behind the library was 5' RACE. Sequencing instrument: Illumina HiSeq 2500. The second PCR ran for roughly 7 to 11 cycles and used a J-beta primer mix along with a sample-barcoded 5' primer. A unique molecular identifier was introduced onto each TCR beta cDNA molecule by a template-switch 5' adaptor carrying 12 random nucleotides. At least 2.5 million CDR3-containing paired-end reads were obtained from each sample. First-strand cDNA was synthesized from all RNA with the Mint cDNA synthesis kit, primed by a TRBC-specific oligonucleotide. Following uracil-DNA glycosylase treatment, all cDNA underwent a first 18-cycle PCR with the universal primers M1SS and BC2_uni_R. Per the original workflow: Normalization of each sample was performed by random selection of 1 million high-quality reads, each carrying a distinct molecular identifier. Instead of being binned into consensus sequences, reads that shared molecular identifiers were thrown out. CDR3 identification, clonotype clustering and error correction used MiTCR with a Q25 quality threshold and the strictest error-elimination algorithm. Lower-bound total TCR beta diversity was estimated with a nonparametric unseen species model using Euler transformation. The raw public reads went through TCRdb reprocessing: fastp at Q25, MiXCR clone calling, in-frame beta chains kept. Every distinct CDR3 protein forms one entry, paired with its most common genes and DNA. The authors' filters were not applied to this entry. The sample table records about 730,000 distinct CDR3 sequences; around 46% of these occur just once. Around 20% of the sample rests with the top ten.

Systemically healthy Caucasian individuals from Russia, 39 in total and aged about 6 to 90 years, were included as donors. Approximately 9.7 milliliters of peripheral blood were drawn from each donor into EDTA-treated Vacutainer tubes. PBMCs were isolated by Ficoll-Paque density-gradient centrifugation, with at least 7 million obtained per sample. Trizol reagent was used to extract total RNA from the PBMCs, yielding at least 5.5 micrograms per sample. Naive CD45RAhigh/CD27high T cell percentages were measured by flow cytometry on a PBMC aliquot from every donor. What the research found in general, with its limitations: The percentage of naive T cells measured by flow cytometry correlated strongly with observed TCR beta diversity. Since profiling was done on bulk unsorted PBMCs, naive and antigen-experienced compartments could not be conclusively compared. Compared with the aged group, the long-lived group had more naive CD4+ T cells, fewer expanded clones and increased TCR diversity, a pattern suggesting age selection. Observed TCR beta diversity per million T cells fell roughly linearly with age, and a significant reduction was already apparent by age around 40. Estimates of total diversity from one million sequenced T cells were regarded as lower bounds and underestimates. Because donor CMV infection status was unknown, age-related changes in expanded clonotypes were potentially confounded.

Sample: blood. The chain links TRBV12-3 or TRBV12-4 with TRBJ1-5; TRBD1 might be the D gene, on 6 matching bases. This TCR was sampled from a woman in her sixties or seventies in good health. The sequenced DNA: TGTGCCAGCAGTTTAGGTTCCAGGGGTCAGCCCCAGCATTTT. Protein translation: CASSLGSRGQPQHF.